This T cell receptor beta chain was obtained from a study of T-cell reconstitution after alpha-beta-depleted transplantation in children listed by TCRdb under 2016. In the study overall: The study quantitatively tracked T-cell immune reconstitution after TCRalphabeta/CD19-depleted allogeneic hematopoietic cell transplantation in children using TCR repertoire profiling.

The library relied on PCR. Data came from an Illumina HiSeq 2500. To normalize quantification of the TCRbeta repertoire, the TCR libraries were built with molecular barcoding that relied on unique molecular identifiers. In-frame beta chains were kept once TCRdb had trimmed the public reads at Q25 with fastp and called clones with MiXCR. Entries that share a CDR3 protein sequence are merged under the most common genes and DNA. This sample is represented by 200,000 to 300,000 distinct CDR3 sequences; about 12% of them were singletons. In total, the top ten clones hold over 2.5% of the sample. Sequences MNHEY (CDR1) and SVGEGT (CDR2) are obtained from the germline V gene. The CDR3 measures 19 amino acids from cysteine to phenylalanine. Just CDR3 DNA is preserved here, 57 bases in frame from base 1. V is cut back by 4 bases and J by 1 base, with 9 bases in the junction unmatched. This clonotype appeared many times. This receptor's antigen is unknown. Base qualities are missing; no much larger clone stands one base away.

This TCR was sampled from a human donor who donated a stem cell graft to a child with acute lymphoblastic leukemia. Sequenced here: PBMCs from the stem cell graft donor, sampled from the stem cell graft. The sequence joins TRBV6-2 or TRBV6-3 to TRBJ2-2; 13 junctional bases match TRBD2. Here is the DNA: TGTGCCAGCAGTTTTTCTCCGGGACTAGCGGGAATGAACACCGGGGAGCTGTTTTTT. Protein translation: CASSFSPGLAGMNTGELFF.